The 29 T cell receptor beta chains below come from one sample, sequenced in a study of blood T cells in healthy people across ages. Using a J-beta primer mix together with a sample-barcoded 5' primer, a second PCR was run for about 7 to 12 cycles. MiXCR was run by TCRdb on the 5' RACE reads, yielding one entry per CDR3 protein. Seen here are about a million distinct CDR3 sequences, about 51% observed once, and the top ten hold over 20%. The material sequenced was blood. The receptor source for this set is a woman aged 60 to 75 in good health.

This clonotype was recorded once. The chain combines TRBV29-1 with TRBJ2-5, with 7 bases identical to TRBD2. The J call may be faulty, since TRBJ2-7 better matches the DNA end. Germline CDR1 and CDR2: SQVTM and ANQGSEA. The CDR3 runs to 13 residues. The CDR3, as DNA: TGCAGCGTTTGGGAGGGGTCGACCCACGAGCAGTACTTC. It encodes CSVWEGSTHEQYF.

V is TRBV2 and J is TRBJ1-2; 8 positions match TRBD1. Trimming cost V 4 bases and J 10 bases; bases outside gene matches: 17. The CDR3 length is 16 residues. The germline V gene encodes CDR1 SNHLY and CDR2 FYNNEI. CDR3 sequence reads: CASSGPETGAFNDYTF. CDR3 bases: TGTGCCAGCAGTGGTCCGGAGACAGGGGCCTTTAACGACTACACCTTC.

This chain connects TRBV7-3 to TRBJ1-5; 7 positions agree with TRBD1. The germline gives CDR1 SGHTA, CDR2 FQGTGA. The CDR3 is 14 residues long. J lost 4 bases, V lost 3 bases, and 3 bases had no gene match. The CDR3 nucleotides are TGTGCCAGCAGCTTTCCCAGGGGGAATCAGCCCCAGCATTTT. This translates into CASSFPRGNQPQHF.

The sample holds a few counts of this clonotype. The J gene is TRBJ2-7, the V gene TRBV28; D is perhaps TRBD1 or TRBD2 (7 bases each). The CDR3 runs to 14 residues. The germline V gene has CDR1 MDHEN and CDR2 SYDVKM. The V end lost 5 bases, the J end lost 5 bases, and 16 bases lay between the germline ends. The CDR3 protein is CASSVQGGVDEQYF. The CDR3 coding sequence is TGTGCCAGCAGTGTCCAGGGGGGGGTTGACGAGCAGTACTTC.

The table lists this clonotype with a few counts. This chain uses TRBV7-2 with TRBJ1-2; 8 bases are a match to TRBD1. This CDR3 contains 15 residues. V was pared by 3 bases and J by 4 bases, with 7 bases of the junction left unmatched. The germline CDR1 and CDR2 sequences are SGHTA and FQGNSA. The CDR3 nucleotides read TGTGCCAGCAGCTTCTTCGGACAGGGACCCTATGGCTACACCTTC. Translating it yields CASSFFGQGPYGYTF.

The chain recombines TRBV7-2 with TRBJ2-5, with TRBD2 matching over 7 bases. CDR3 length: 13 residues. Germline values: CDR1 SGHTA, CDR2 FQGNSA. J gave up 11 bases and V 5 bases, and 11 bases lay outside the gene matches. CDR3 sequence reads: CASSPPREDEQYF. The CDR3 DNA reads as TGTGCCAGCAGCCCCCCTCGGGAGGATGAGCAGTACTTC.

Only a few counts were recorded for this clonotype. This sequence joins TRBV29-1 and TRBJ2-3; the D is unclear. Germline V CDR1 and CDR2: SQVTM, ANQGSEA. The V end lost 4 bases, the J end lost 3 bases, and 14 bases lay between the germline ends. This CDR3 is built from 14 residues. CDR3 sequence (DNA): TGCAGCGTTGGGGCGTTCGTGAGAACAGATACGCAGTATTTT. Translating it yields CSVGAFVRTDTQYF.

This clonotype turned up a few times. The CDR3 is CASSLLGLAEYNEQFF. Written as DNA, the CDR3 is TGTGCCAGCAGCTTACTAGGACTAGCGGAATACAATGAGCAGTTCTTC. V gene TRBV7-6 combines with J gene TRBJ2-1; 10 bases are shared with TRBD2. Per germline, CDR1 SGHVS and CDR2 FNYEAQ. Losses at the gene ends were 2 bases for V and 4 bases for J; bases not matched to a gene: 5. The CDR3 consists of 16 residues.

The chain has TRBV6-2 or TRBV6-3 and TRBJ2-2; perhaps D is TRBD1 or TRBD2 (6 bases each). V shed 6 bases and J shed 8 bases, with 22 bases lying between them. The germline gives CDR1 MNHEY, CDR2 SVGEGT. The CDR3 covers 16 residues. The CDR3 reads CASSPDLGGRLGELFF. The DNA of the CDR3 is TGTGCCAGCAGCCCCGACCTCGGGGGCAGGTTGGGGGAGCTGTTTTTT.

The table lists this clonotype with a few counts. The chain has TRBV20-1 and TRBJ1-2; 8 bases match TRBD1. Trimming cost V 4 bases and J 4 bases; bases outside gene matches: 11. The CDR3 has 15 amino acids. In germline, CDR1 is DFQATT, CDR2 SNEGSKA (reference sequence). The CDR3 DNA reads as TGCAGTGCTATCCCAGGGGGCAGCCGACCCTATGGCTACACCTTC. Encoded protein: CSAIPGGSRPYGYTF.

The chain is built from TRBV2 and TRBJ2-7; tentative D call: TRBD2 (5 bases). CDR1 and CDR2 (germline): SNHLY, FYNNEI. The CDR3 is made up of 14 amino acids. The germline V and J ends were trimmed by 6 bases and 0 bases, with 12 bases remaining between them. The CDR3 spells CASRGVLSSYEQYF. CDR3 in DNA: TGTGCCAGCAGGGGAGTCTTGAGCTCCTACGAGCAGTACTTC. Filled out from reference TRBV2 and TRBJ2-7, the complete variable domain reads EPEVTQTPSHQVTQMGQEVILRCVPISNHLYFYWYRQILGQKVEFLVSFYNNEISEKSEIFDDQFSVERPDGSNFTLKIRSTKLEDSAMYFCASRGVLSSYEQYFGPGTRLTVT.

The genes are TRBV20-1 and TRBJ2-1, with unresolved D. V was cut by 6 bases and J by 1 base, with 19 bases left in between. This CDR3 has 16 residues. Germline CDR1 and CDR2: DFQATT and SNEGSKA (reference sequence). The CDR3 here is CSAYHTGSRSYNEQFF. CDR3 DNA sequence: TGCAGTGCCTACCACACGGGTTCTCGATCCTACAATGAGCAGTTCTTC.

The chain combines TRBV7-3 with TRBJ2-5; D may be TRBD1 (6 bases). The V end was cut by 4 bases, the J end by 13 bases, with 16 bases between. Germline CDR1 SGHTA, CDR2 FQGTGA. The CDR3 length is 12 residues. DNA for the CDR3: TGTGCCAGCAGCTCAACCGGGACACCCCTGTACTTC. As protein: CASSSTGTPLYF. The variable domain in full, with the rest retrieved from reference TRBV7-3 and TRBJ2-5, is GAGVSQTPSNKVTEKGKYVELRCDPISGHTALYWYRQSLGQGPEFLIYFQGTGAADDSGLPNDRFFAVRPEGSVSTLKIQRTERGDSAVYLCASSSTGTPLYFGPGTRLLVL.

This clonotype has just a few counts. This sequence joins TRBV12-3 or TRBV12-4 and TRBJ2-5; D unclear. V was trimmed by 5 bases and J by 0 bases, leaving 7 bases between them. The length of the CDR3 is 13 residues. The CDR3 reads CASSVKYQETQYF. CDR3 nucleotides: TGTGCCAGCAGTGTCAAGTACCAAGAGACCCAGTACTTC.

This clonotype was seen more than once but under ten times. CDR3 coding DNA: TGTGCCAGCAGCCGAGGGACAGGGGGCCATAGCAATCAGCCCCAGCATTTT. Protein sequence: CASSRGTGGHSNQPQHF. This chain joins TRBV12-3 or TRBV12-4 and TRBJ1-5, with 12 bases aligning to TRBD1. The length of the CDR3 is 17 residues. After removal of 6 bases from V and 0 bases from J, the junction contained 6 bases not matched to a gene.

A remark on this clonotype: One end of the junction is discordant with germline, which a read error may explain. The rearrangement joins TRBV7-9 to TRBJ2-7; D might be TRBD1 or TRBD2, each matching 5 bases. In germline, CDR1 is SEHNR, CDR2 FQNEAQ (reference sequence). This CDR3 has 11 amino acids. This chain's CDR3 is CASSVETVSVF. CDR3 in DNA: TGTGCCAGCAGCGTCGAGACAGTTAGCGTTTTC. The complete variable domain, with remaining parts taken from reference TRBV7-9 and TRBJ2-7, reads DTGVSQNPRHKITKRGQNVTFRCDPISEHNRLYWYRQTLGQGPEFLTYFQNEAQLEKSRLLSDRFSAERPKGSFSTLEIQRTEQGDSAMYLCASSVETVSVFGPGTRLTVT.

This CDR3 reads CSVPGALSFTDTQYF. As DNA, the CDR3 is TGCAGCGTCCCCGGGGCGCTAAGCTTCACAGATACGCAGTATTTT. The chain couples TRBV29-1 to TRBJ2-3; D is possibly TRBD1 or TRBD2 (5 bases each). Germline V gene sequence: CDR1 SQVTM, CDR2 ANQGSEA. The germline V and J ends were trimmed by 6 bases and 2 bases, with 18 bases remaining between them. There are 15 residues in the CDR3.

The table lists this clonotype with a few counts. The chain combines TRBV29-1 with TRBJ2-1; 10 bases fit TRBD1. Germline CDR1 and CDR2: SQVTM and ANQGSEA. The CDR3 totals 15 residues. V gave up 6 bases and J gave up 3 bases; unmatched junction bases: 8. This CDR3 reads CSVPRQGAVYNEQFF. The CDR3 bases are TGCAGCGTGCCTCGACAGGGGGCGGTCTACAATGAGCAGTTCTTC.

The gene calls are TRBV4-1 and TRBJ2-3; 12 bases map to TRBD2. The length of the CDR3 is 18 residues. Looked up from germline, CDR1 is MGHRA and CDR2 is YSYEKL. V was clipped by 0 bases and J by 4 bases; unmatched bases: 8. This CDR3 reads CASSQEPATSGRSDTQYF. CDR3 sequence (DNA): TGCGCCAGCAGCCAAGAACCGGCGACTAGCGGGAGATCAGATACGCAGTATTTT.

CDR3 region: CASKGTSGSLPAYNEQFF. Here the CDR3 DNA reads TGTGCCAGCAAGGGTACTAGCGGGTCCCTACCTGCCTACAATGAGCAGTTCTTC. The chain employs TRBV27 and TRBJ2-1, with TRBD2 matching 9 bases. Germline V gene data show CDR1 as MNHEY and CDR2 as SMNVEV (reference sequence). The CDR3 loop spans 18 amino acids. J was trimmed by 2 bases and V by 7 bases; bases with no gene match: 15.

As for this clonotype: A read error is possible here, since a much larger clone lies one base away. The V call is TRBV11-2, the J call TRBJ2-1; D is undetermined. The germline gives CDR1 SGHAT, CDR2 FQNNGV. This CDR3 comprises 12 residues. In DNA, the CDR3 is TGTGCCAACAGCTTCAGTAACAATGAGCAGTTCTTC. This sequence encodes CANSFSNNEQFF. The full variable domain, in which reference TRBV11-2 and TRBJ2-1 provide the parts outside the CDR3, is EAGVAQSPRYKIIEKRQSVAFWCNPISGHATLYWYQQILGQGPKLLIQFQNNGVVDDSQLPKDRFSAERLKGVDSTLKIQPAKLEDSAVYLCANSFSNNEQFFGPGTRLTVL.

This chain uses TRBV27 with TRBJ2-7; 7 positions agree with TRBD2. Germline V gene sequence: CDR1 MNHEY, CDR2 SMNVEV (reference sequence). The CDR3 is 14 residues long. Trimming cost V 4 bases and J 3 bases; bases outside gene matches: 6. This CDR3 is CASSWEGNLYEQYF. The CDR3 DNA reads TGTGCCAGCAGTTGGGAGGGAAACCTCTACGAGCAGTACTTC.

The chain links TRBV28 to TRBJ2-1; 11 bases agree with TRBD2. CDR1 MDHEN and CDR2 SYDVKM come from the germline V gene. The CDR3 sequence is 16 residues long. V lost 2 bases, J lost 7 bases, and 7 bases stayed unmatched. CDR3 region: CASSLVTSGTRNEQFF. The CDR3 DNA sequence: TGTGCCAGCAGTTTAGTGACTAGCGGGACTAGAAATGAGCAGTTCTTC. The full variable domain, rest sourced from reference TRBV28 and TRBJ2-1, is DVKVTQSSRYLVKRTGEKVFLECVQDMDHENMFWYRQDPGLGLRLIYFSYDVKMKEKGDIPEGYSVSREKKERFSLILESASTNQTSMYLCASSLVTSGTRNEQFFGPGTRLTVL.

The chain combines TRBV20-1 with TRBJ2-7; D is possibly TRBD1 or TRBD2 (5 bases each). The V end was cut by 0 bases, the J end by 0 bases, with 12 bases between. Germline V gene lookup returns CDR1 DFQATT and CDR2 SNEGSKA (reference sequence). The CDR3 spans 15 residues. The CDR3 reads CSARDAAGSSYEQYF. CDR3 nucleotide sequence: TGCAGTGCTAGAGATGCGGCAGGGAGCTCCTACGAGCAGTACTTC.

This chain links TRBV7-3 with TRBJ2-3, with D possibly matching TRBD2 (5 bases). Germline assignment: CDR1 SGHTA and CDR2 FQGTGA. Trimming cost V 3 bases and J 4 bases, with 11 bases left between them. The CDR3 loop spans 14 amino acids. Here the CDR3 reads CASSFREWPDTQYF. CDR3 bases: TGTGCCAGCAGCTTCCGGGAATGGCCAGATACGCAGTATTTT.

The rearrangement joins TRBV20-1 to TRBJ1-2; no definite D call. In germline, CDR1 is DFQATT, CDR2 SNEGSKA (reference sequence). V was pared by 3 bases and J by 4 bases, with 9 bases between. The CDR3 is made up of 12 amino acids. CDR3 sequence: CSASSDTYGYTF. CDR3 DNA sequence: TGCAGTGCTAGTTCCGACACCTATGGCTACACCTTC.

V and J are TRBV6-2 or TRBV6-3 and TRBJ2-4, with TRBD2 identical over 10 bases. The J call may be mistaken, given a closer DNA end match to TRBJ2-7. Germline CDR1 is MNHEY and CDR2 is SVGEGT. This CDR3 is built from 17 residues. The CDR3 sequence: CASNEVFGAGGTYEQYF. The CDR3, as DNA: TGTGCCAGCAATGAGGTCTTCGGAGCGGGGGGGACCTACGAGCAGTACTTC.

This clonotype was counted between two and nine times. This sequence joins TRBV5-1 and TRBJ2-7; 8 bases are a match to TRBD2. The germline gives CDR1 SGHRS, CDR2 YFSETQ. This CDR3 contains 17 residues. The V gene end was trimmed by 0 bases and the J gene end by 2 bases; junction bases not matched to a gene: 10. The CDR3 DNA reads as TGCGCCAGCAGCTTGGCTGCGGGAGGAAGAAGTACCTACGAGCAGTACTTC. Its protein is CASSLAAGGRSTYEQYF.

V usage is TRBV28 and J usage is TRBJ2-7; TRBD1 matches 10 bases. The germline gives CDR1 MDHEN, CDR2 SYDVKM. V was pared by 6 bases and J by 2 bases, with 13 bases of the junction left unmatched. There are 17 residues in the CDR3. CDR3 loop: CASSPGQGGGLPYEQYF. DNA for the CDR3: TGTGCCAGCAGCCCCGGACAGGGGGGAGGCTTGCCCTACGAGCAGTACTTC.